Listed here is a single T cell receptor (beta chain). The antigen is unknown. Primers included in the PCR were 60 Vbeta and 13 Jbeta primers. Profiling relied on immunoSEQ multiplex PCR, and the TCRdb table lists in-frame clones only, not all of them. The table records about 110,000 clones, 70% to 80% of them present only once. This sample was taken from a study of cytomegalovirus exposure and HLA in healthy donors. Study outcomes and limitations: Later on, an analysis tied 15,000 to 20,000 TCR beta sequences to HLA alleles at 0.05 false discovery rate. Serostatus for CMV was the only available immune exposure information.

This receptor was identified in a boy younger than 18 in good health and CMV-seronegative. The sequenced sample consisted of PBMCs.

CDR3 sequence: CASSSRRTSFRTDTQYF. CDR3 nucleotides: TGTGCCAGCAGCTCCCGACGAACTAGTTTCCGCACAGATACGCAGTATTTT. The gene calls are TRBV5-4 and TRBJ2-3; D possibly corresponds to TRBD2 (5 bases). V lost 3 bases to trimming and J lost 1 base, with 18 bases between them. The CDR3 length is 17 residues. In germline, CDR1 is SGHNT, CDR2 YYREEE (reference sequence). Full variable domain (remainder filled in from reference TRBV5-4 and TRBJ2-3): ETGVTQSPTHLIKTRGQQVTLRCSSQSGHNTVSWYQQALGQGPQFIFQYYREEENGRGNFPPRFSGLQFPNYSSELNVNALELDDSALYLCASSSRRTSFRTDTQYFGPGTRLTVL.